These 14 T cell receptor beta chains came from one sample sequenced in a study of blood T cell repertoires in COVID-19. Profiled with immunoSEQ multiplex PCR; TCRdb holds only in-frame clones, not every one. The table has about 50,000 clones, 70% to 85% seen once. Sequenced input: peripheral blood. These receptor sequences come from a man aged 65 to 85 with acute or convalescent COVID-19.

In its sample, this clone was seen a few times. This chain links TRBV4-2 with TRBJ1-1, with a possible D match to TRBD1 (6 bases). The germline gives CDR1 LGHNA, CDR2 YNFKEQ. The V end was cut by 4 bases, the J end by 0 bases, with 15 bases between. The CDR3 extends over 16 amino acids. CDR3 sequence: CASSLRGTGVNTEAFF. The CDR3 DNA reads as TGTGCCAGCAGCCTCAGGGGTACAGGAGTGAACACTGAAGCTTTCTTT.

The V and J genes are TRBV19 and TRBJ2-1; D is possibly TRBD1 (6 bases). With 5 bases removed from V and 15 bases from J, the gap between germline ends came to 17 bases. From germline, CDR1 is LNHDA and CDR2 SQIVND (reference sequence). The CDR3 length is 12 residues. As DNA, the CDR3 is TGTGCCAGTAGTCCCGCACAGGGATTCGCGTTCTTC. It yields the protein CASSPAQGFAFF.

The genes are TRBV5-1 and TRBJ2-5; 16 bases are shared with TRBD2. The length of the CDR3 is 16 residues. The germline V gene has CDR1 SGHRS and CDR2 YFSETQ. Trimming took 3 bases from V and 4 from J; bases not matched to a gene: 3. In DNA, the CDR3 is TGCGCCAGCAGCTACGGGACTAGCGGGAGGGGAGAGACCCAGTACTTC. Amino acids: CASSYGTSGRGETQYF.

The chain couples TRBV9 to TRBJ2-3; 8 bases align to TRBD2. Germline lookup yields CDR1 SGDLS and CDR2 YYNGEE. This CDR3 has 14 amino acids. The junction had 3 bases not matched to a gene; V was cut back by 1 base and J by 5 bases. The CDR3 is CASSVRGGKDTQYF. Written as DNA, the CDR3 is TGTGCCAGCAGCGTACGCGGGGGGAAAGATACGCAGTATTTT.

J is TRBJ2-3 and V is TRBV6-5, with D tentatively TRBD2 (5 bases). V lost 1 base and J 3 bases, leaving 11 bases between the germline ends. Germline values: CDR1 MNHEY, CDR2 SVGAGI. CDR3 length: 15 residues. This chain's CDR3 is CASSYYGRGTDTQYF. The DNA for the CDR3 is TGTGCCAGCAGTTACTACGGCCGAGGGACAGATACGCAGTATTTT.

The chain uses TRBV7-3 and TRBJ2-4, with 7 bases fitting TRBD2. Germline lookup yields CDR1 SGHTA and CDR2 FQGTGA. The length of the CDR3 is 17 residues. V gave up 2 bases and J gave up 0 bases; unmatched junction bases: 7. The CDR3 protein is CASSLSLQREAKNIQYF. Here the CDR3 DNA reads TGTGCCAGCAGCTTATCATTACAGCGGGAAGCCAAAAACATTCAGTACTTC.

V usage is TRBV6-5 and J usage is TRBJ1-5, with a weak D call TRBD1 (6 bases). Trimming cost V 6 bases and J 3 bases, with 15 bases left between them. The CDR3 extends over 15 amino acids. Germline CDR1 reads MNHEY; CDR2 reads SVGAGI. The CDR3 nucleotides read TGTGCCAGCAGGAGGGGGGGCCCCCCCAATCAGCCCCAGCATTTT. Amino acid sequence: CASRRGGPPNQPQHF.

CDR3 sequence reads: CSVGLWSTEAFF. The CDR3 nucleotides are TGCAGCGTAGGCCTCTGGAGCACTGAAGCTTTCTTT. The chain employs TRBV29-1 and TRBJ1-1; D is unresolved. The CDR3 is 12 amino acids. The ends were cut back, 6 bases at V and 4 bases at J, with 12 bases in the middle. Per the germline V gene, CDR1 is SQVTM and CDR2 is ANQGSEA.

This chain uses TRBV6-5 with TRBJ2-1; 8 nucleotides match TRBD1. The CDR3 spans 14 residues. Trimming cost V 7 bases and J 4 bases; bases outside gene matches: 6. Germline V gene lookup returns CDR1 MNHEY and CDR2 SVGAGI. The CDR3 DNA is TGTGCCAGCAAATCGACAGGGGCTTACAATGAGCAGTTCTTC. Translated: CASKSTGAYNEQFF.

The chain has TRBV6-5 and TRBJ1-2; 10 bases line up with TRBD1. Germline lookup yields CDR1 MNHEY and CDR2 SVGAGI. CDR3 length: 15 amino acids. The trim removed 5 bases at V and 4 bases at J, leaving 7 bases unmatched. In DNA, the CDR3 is TGTGCCAGCAGTCTCAGAGGGGACAGGGGCTATGGCTACACCTTC. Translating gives CASSLRGDRGYGYTF.

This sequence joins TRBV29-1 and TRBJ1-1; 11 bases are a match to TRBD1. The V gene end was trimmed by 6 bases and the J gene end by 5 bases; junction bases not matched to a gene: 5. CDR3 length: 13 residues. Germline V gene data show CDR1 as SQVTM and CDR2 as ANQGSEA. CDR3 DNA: TGCAGCGTCGGGGGACAGGGGGGGACTGAAGCTTTCTTT. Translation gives CSVGGQGGTEAFF.

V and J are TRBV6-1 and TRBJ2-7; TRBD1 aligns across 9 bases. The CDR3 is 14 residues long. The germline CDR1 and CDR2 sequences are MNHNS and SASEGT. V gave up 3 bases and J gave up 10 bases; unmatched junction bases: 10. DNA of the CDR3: TGTGCCAGCAGTGAGGACTCCCGGGACAGGGCCCAGTACTTC. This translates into CASSEDSRDRAQYF.

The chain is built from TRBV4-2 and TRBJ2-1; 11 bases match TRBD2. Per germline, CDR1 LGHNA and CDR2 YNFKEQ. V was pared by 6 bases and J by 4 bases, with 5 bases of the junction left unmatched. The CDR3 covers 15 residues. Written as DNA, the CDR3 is TGTGCCAGCAGGCTAGCGGGGGGTCAGTACAATGAGCAGTTCTTC. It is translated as CASRLAGGQYNEQFF.

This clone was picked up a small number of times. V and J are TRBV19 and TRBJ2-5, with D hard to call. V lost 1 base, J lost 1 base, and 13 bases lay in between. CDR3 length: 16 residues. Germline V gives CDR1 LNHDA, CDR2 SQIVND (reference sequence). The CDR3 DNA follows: TGTGCCAGTAGTATAGGAATAGAGGCGAGCCAAGAGACCCAGTACTTC. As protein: CASSIGIEASQETQYF.